This T cell receptor (delta chain) stems from a study of gamma-delta T cells after stem cell transplantation. The CDR3 is made up of 17 amino acids. CDR1 is GEAIGNYY and CDR2 is EKD in the germline V gene. V trimming: 3 bases; J trimming: 9 bases; junction bases outside the gene matches: 15. TCRdb re-processed the RT-PCR reads using CATT. The data contain fewer than 2,000 delta-chain clones, around 7.7% of them seen just once; the ten biggest clones take up 35% to 55%. This receptor was identified in a human donor. It is not recorded whose cells these are; they may come from a transplant donor. The chain links TRDV2 to TRDJ1; 13 bases line up with TRDD3. The sequenced material came from gamma-delta T cells. This chain's CDR3 is CACDFVLGDTHLRELIF. The CDR3 nucleotides read TGTGCCTGTGACTTCGTACTGGGGGATACGCACCTCAGGGAACTCATCTTT.